The next 20 T cell receptor beta chains were all read from a single sample in a study of T cell responses to AZD1222 COVID-19 vaccine (dated by TCRdb to the early 2020s). Receptor amplification or capture employed the immunoSEQ multiplex PCR assay. The table comes from immuneACCESS by way of TCRdb, which keeps in-frame sequences with V and J called. Part of the clones is missing from these tables; in studies checked, under half for an unresolved V gene and the rest for unknown reasons. The sample has tens of thousands of clones on record, around 90% of them singletons. The biggest ten clones account for 4.2% of the sample. What the time point label conveys for this sample: baseline before first vaccination. The specimen comprised peripheral blood, sampled on day 0 of AZD1222 vaccination. Source of these receptors: an adult in good health.

This chain uses TRBV9 with TRBJ2-3; TRBD2 aligns across 8 bases. V gave up 0 bases and J gave up 1 base; unmatched junction bases: 4. Germline assignment: CDR1 SGDLS and CDR2 YYNGEE. This CDR3 comprises 16 residues. DNA for the CDR3: TGTGCCAGCAGCGTAGGCGATAGCGGGGGCACAGATACGCAGTATTTT. Its translation: CASSVGDSGGTDTQYF.

The V and J genes are TRBV6-5 and TRBJ1-4; D is undetermined. This CDR3 has 13 residues. V shed 10 bases and J shed 5 bases, with 14 bases lying between them. The germline V gene encodes CDR1 MNHEY and CDR2 SVGAGI. The CDR3 nucleotides are TGTGCCACCGCTCGGGCCTCGAATGAAAAACTGTTTTTT. Protein sequence: CATARASNEKLFF.

V usage is TRBV9 and J usage is TRBJ2-1; 11 nucleotides line up with TRBD2. V shed 4 bases, J shed 0 bases, and the junction held 12 bases outside the gene matches. This CDR3 region has 19 residues. Germline V lookup: CDR1 SGDLS, CDR2 YYNGEE. CDR3 loop: CASSRAGLAVLSSYNEQFF. CDR3 nucleotides: TGTGCCAGCAGCAGAGCGGGACTAGCGGTATTAAGCTCCTACAATGAGCAGTTCTTC.

The rearrangement links TRBV3-1 (or the pseudogene TRBV3-2) to TRBJ2-2; D unclear. Deletions cut 4 bases from V and 7 bases from J, with 13 bases between. The CDR3 spans 14 residues. Germline CDR1 reads LGHDT; CDR2 reads YNNKEL (reference sequence). The CDR3 DNA reads TGTGCCAGCAGCCTAGGTGGAGCCAGCGGGGAGCTGTTTTTT. Its protein is CASSLGGASGELFF.

This chain joins TRBV7-2 and TRBJ1-4; D not resolved. The V gene's germline CDR1 is SGHTA and CDR2 FQGNSA. Trimming shortened V by 2 bases and J by 4 bases, and 2 bases separated the two germline ends. The CDR3 is made up of 12 amino acids. The CDR3 sequence: CASSLINEKLFF. CDR3 nucleotides: TGTGCCAGCAGCTTAATTAATGAAAAACTGTTTTTT.

This sequence joins TRBV7-3 and TRBJ1-2; 9 positions agree with TRBD1. The CDR3 loop spans 13 amino acids. Trimming took 4 bases from V and 4 from J; bases not matched to a gene: 1. Germline CDR1 SGHTA, CDR2 FQGTGA. The CDR3 DNA is TGTGCCAGCAGCTCGGGACAGGGCTATGGCTACACCTTC. Protein: CASSSGQGYGYTF.

V and J are TRBV5-4 and TRBJ2-2; D tentatively fits TRBD1 or TRBD2 (5 bases each). The CDR3 length is 15 residues. Germline CDR1 SGHNT, CDR2 YYREEE (reference sequence). V lost 6 bases and J lost 2, with 14 bases in between. CDR3 amino acids: CASTKEGLNTGELFF. The CDR3 nucleotides read TGTGCCAGCACCAAAGAGGGGCTCAACACCGGGGAGCTGTTTTTT.

The CDR3 loop reads CASSSQNYEQYF. The CDR3 region has the DNA TGTGCCAGCAGTTCCCAGAACTACGAGCAGTACTTC. This chain uses TRBV12-3 or TRBV12-4 with TRBJ2-7, with D hard to call. Trimming pared 4 bases from V and 3 bases from J, leaving 7 bases between. This CDR3 comprises 12 residues.

This sequence joins TRBV11-2 and TRBJ1-2; the D is unclear. V lost 3 bases and J lost 0, with 11 bases in between. Germline CDR1 SGHAT, CDR2 FQNNGV. This CDR3 is 15 amino acids long. The CDR3 is CASSFLLVANYGYTF. CDR3 in DNA: TGTGCCAGCAGCTTCCTCCTAGTGGCTAACTATGGCTACACCTTC. The full variable domain, rest sourced from reference TRBV11-2 and TRBJ1-2, is EAGVAQSPRYKIIEKRQSVAFWCNPISGHATLYWYQQILGQGPKLLIQFQNNGVVDDSQLPKDRFSAERLKGVDSTLKIQPAKLEDSAVYLCASSFLLVANYGYTFGSGTRLTVV.

The chain joins TRBV24-1 to TRBJ1-4, with TRBD1 matching over 8 bases. With V trimmed by 5 bases and J by 8 bases, 3 bases remained unmatched. CDR1 and CDR2 (germline): KGHDR, SFDVKD. This CDR3 has 13 residues. CDR3 nucleotide sequence: TGTGCCACCAGTGCGACAGGGGAGGAAAAACTGTTTTTT. Translation: CATSATGEEKLFF.

The gene calls are TRBV7-2 and TRBJ1-3, with TRBD1 as a possible D gene (5 bases). Trimming left V 0 bases short and J 8 bases short, with 11 bases between. The CDR3 is 14 amino acids. Germline CDR1 and CDR2: SGHTA and FQGNSA. The CDR3 sequence: CASSLAQGLDTIYF. CDR3 coding DNA: TGTGCCAGCAGCTTAGCCCAGGGTCTTGACACCATATATTTT. The full variable domain, completed using reference TRBV7-2 and TRBJ1-3, is GAGVSQSPSNKVTEKGKDVELRCDPISGHTALYWYRQSLGQGLEFLIYFQGNSAPDKSGLPSDRFSAERTGGSVSTLTIQRTQQEDSAVYLCASSLAQGLDTIYFGEGSWLTVV.

The gene calls are TRBV3-1 (or the pseudogene TRBV3-2) and TRBJ1-1; weak D call: TRBD1 (6 bases). The CDR3 contains 13 residues. Trimming removed 1 base from V and 10 bases from J, with 13 bases in between. Germline values: CDR1 LGHDT, CDR2 YNNKEL (reference sequence). The CDR3 DNA sequence: TGTGCCAGCAGCCAAGTGGGGGGGCGGGTAGCTTTCTTT. Amino acid sequence: CASSQVGGRVAFF.

The chain is built from TRBV11-3 and TRBJ2-3; 7 bases line up with TRBD2. The germline V gene has CDR1 SGHNT and CDR2 YENEEA. Trimming took 6 bases from V and 6 from J; bases not matched to a gene: 9. The CDR3 totals 14 residues. CDR3 nucleotide sequence: TGTGCCAGCAGTTTGGGGAGGGCCGCCGATACGCAGTATTTT. It codes for CASSLGRAADTQYF.

The J gene is TRBJ1-2, the V gene TRBV6-5; 9 positions agree with TRBD1. From germline, CDR1 is MNHEY and CDR2 SVGAGI. The CDR3 runs to 13 residues. V lost 7 bases and J lost 5; bases outside the gene matches: 5. CDR3 protein: CASTTGTGYGYTF. CDR3 coding DNA: TGTGCCAGCACAACCGGGACAGGGTATGGCTACACCTTC.

The chain joins TRBV3-1 (or the pseudogene TRBV3-2) to TRBJ2-5, with TRBD2 identical over 11 bases. Germline V gives CDR1 LGHDT, CDR2 YNNKEL (reference sequence). J lost 2 bases, V lost 4 bases, and 12 bases had no gene match. This CDR3 comprises 18 residues. The CDR3 DNA sequence: TGTGCCAGCAGCCTAGGACTAGCGGGTGTCGACTCGCAAGAGACCCAGTACTTC. Translating gives CASSLGLAGVDSQETQYF.

In its sample, this clone was seen a few times. The chain joins TRBV7-6 to TRBJ1-4; weak D call: TRBD1 (5 bases). This CDR3 region has 13 residues. The V end was cut by 3 bases, the J end by 6 bases, with 8 bases between. From germline, CDR1 is SGHVS and CDR2 FNYEAQ. CDR3 amino acids: CASSLRGDEKLFF. CDR3 DNA: TGTGCCAGCAGCTTGCGAGGGGATGAAAAACTGTTTTTT.

This clone was observed a few times. The rearrangement joins TRBV5-4 to TRBJ2-2; no clear D. Germline loops: CDR1 SGHNT, CDR2 YYREEE (reference sequence). The CDR3 runs 14 residues. V lost 2 bases, J lost 2 bases, and 7 bases lay in between. The CDR3 region has the DNA TGTGCCAGCAGCTTCCGGTTTAACACCGGGGAGCTGTTTTTT. Translation: CASSFRFNTGELFF. Complete variable domain (other parts from reference TRBV5-4 and TRBJ2-2): ETGVTQSPTHLIKTRGQQVTLRCSSQSGHNTVSWYQQALGQGPQFIFQYYREEENGRGNFPPRFSGLQFPNYSSELNVNALELDDSALYLCASSFRFNTGELFFGEGSRLTVL.

The chain uses TRBV12-3 or TRBV12-4 and TRBJ1-4, with D perhaps TRBD1 (5 bases). This CDR3 spans 13 amino acids. Trimming pared 5 bases from V and 7 bases from J, leaving 11 bases between. The CDR3 loop is CASSPGGREKLFF. The DNA for the CDR3 is TGTGCCAGCAGTCCCGGGGGACGTGAAAAACTGTTTTTT.

The gene calls are TRBV5-1 and TRBJ2-1, with D maybe TRBD1 (8 bases). The CDR3 runs 15 residues. The germline CDR1 and CDR2 sequences are SGHRS and YFSETQ. V gave up 10 bases and J gave up 3 bases, with 20 bases separating them. In DNA form, the CDR3 reads TGCGCCTGTACAGGGGGGGCATCGTTCTACAATGAGCAGTTCTTC. Translating it yields CACTGGASFYNEQFF.

V gene TRBV5-3 combines with J gene TRBJ1-3; 10 nucleotides agree with TRBD1. TRBV5-3 is annotated as an ORF whose role is uncertain. The ends lost 0 bases at V and 1 base at J; junction bases unmatched: 10. There are 19 residues in the CDR3. The CDR3 nucleotides read TGTGCCAGAAGCTTGGATCCTGGTCGGACAGGGGGTTCTGGAAACACCATATATTTT. Translating gives CARSLDPGRTGGSGNTIYF.